The clone carrying this TCR beta chain was seen just once. This specimen comes from a study of blood T cell repertoires in COVID-19. Using immunoSEQ multiplex PCR, the repertoire was profiled, and TCRdb retains in-frame clones only, with some absent. Altogether about 54,000 clones are present, 80% to 90% being singletons, with the ten largest covering roughly 3.5%. The CDR3 runs 15 residues. Germline V lookup: CDR1 SGHRS, CDR2 YFSETQ. V trimming: 4 bases; J trimming: 4 bases; junction bases outside the gene matches: 10. Sample: peripheral blood. This sequence joins TRBV5-1 and TRBJ1-2; 7 nucleotides match TRBD1. The sequence came from a human donor in a cohort sampled during active COVID-19. CDR3: CASSGRDSDLYGYTF. The DNA for the CDR3 is TGCGCCAGCAGCGGGCGGGACAGCGATCTCTATGGCTACACCTTC.